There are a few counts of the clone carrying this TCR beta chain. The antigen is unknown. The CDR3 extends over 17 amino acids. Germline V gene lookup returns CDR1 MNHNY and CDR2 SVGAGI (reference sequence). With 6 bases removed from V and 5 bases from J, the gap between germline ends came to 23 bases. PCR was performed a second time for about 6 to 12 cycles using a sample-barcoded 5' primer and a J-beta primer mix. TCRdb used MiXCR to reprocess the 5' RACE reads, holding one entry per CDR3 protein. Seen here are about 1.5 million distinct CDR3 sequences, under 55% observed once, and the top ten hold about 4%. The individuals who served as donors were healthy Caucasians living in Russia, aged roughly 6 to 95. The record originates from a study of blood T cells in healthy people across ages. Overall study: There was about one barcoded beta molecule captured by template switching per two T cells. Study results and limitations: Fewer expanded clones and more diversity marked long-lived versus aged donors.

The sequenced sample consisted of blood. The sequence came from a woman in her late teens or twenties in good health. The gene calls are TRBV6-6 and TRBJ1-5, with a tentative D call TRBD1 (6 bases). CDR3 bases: TGTGCCAGCAGAACGTCCCGGGACATGGTTGGCTATCAGCCCCAGCATTTT. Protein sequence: CASRTSRDMVGYQPQHF.